Sequencing of this T cell receptor (beta chain) was carried out in a study of beta chain features in type 1 diabetes. Study-wide findings and caveats: Among type 1 diabetes patients, VDJ junctions had fewer insertions and more deletions.

The isolated RNA, all of it, was reverse transcribed, so expressed TCRB transcripts were what got sequenced. Clones were sequenced by immunoSEQ multiplex PCR, and TCRdb holds only the in-frame ones, with some missing. The data show 250,000 to 300,000 clones, with roughly 8% seen just once and approximately 0.99% held by the top ten. Via CD45RO/CCR7/CD25/CD127/CD95/CD27, cells of the CD4+ naive, central memory, regulatory and stem cell-like memory subsets were sorted. About this clone: Its antigen is unknown.

The specimen was central memory CD4+ T cells from blood. The sequence was collected from a woman aged 18 to 35 in good health.

This CDR3 is CASSYPGTGNTEAFF. The CDR3 nucleotides are TGTGCCAGCAGCTACCCCGGGACAGGGAACACTGAAGCTTTCTTT. The chain combines TRBV6-6 with TRBJ1-1, with 8 nucleotides matching TRBD1. Per germline, CDR1 MNHNY and CDR2 SVGAGI (reference sequence). The CDR3 covers 15 residues. With V trimmed by 6 bases and J by 1 base, 7 bases remained unmatched.